The rows below give T cell receptor beta chains drawn from one sample of a study of T cell clones after liver transplantation. Sequencing was performed with immunoSEQ multiplex PCR; in TCRdb, only in-frame clones are kept and a portion is missing. The table has over 50,000 clones, 86% seen once. The sample was CD8+ T cells from blood, taken 12 months after liver transplant. Receptors originate from a human patient who received a liver transplant. The graft donor may have contributed some T cells. The CDR3 runs from the conserved cysteine through the conserved F or W. D genes are given only for firm matches. Not every row has a clone size; where given, it reads once, few, many or a size class.

TRBJ1-1 | - | TRBV29-1 | - | CSVEKNTEAFF | TGCAGCGTGGAGAAGAACACTGAAGCTTTCTTT
TRBJ1-2 | TRBD1 | TRBV5-4 | - | CASSPQGDYGYTF | TGTGCCAGCAGCCCGCAGGGGGACTATGGCTACACCTTC
TRBJ2-7 | TRBD2 | TRBV27 | - | CASSESGLLAGVYEQYF | TGTGCCAGCAGTGAATCGGGACTACTAGCGGGAGTATACGAGCAGTACTTC
TRBJ1-1 | - | TRBV4-3 | - | CASSQGFRGNTEAFF | TGCGCCAGCAGCCAAGGGTTCAGGGGAAACACTGAAGCTTTCTTT
TRBJ2-7 | - | TRBV6-4 | - | CASSDRGGKYEQYF | TGTGCCAGCAGTGACAGGGGGGGGAAGTACGAGCAGTACTTC
TRBJ2-7 | - | TRBV27 | once | CASSLTRVYEQYF | TGTGCCAGCAGTTTAACGAGAGTTTACGAGCAGTACTTC
TRBJ1-2 | - | TRBV11-2 | - | CASSSVDRGSYGYTF | TGTGCCAGCAGCTCCGTGGACAGAGGATCTTATGGCTACACCTTC
TRBJ2-1 | - | TRBV5-1 | - | CASSLGERGLNEQFF | TGCGCCAGCAGCTTGGGCGAGAGAGGTCTCAATGAGCAGTTCTTC
TRBJ2-5 | - | TRBV9 | - | CASSVARGPQETQYF | TGTGCCAGCAGCGTAGCCAGGGGCCCTCAAGAGACCCAGTACTTC
TRBJ2-7 | TRBD2 | TRBV11-1 | - | CASSPFGASGAYEQYF | TGTGCCAGCAGTCCCTTTGGGGCTAGCGGCGCCTACGAGCAGTACTTC
TRBJ2-1 | - | TRBV6-4 | - | CASSPLKASAPNEQFF | TGTGCCAGCAGTCCCCTCAAGGCTAGCGCTCCCAATGAGCAGTTCTTC
TRBJ2-1 | TRBD1 | TRBV27 | - | CASSPSPGGNEQFF | TGTGCCAGCAGTCCCTCCCCAGGGGGCAATGAGCAGTTCTTC
TRBJ2-7 | - | TRBV19 | - | CACSVTPTSYEQYF | TGTGCCTGTTCCGTGACTCCCACCTCCTACGAGCAGTACTTC
TRBJ1-1 | - | TRBV9 | - | CASSVAGGNTEAFF | TGTGCCAGCAGCGTAGCCGGGGGTAACACTGAAGCTTTCTTT
TRBJ2-7 | - | TRBV11-2 | - | CASSPLGGNGEQYF | TGTGCCAGCAGCCCTCTTGGGGGGAACGGCGAGCAGTACTTC
TRBJ2-7 | - | TRBV18 | - | CASSTLTGTDYEQYF | TGTGCCAGCTCAACCCTTACAGGGACCGACTACGAGCAGTACTTC
TRBJ2-7 | - | TRBV2 | - | CASSDKKGEQYF | TGTGCCAGCAGTGATAAGAAGGGCGAGCAGTACTTC
TRBJ2-4 | - | TRBV4-3 | - | CASSQDSLVLAKNIQYF | TGCGCCAGCAGCCAAGACAGTCTAGTCTTAGCCAAAAACATTCAGTACTTC
TRBJ2-7 | - | TRBV28 | - | CASSLLDSPYEQYF | TGTGCCAGCTCCCTACTCGACAGCCCCTACGAGCAGTACTTC
TRBJ2-1 | - | TRBV19 | - | CASSGHEQFF | TGTGCCAGTAGTGGGCATGAGCAGTTCTTC
TRBJ2-2 | - | TRBV9 | - | CASSVEPTGELFF | TGTGCCAGCAGCGTAGAACCCACCGGGGAGCTGTTTTTT
TRBJ2-1 | - | TRBV7-8 | - | CASNPLQGGNEQFF | TGTGCCAGCAACCCCCTACAGGGCGGCAATGAGCAGTTCTTC
TRBJ2-7 | TRBD2 | TRBV27 | - | CASSPSHGTSGYEQYF | TGTGCCAGCAGTCCTTCTCACGGGACTAGTGGGTACGAGCAGTACTTC
TRBJ2-2 | TRBD2 | TRBV19 | - | CATLLAGEGTGELFF | TGTGCCACTCTTCTAGCGGGAGAAGGCACCGGGGAGCTGTTTTTT
TRBJ2-1 | - | TRBV5-1 | few | CASSSGGSYNEQFF | TGCGCCAGCAGCTCCGGGGGCTCCTACAATGAGCAGTTCTTC
TRBJ2-7 | TRBD2 | TRBV4-1 | - | CASSQVGLGLAYEQYF | TGCGCCAGCAGCCAAGTGGGACTAGGACTAGCCTACGAGCAGTACTTC
TRBJ1-1 | - | TRBV6-1 | - | CASSASTGEVFTEAFF | TGTGCCAGCAGTGCATCGACAGGAGAGGTGTTCACTGAAGCTTTCTTT
TRBJ2-2 | TRBD2 | TRBV6-1 | - | CASSVVPSGTGELFF | TGTGCCAGCAGTGTCGTCCCTAGCGGGACCGGGGAGCTGTTTTTT
TRBJ2-7 | - | TRBV4-3 | - | CASSHVYAGSYEQYF | TGCGCCAGCAGCCATGTGTACGCGGGCTCCTACGAGCAGTACTTC